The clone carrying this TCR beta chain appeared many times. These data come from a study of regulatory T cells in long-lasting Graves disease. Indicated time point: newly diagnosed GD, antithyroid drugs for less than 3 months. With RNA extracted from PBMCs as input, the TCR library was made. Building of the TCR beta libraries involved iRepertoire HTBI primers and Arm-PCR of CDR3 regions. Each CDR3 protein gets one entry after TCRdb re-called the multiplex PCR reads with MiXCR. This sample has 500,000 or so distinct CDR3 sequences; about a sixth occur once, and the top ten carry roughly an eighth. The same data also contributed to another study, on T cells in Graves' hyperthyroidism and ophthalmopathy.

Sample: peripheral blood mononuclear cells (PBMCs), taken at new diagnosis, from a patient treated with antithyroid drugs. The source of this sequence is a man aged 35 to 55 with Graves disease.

The CDR3 nucleotides are TGTGCCAGCAGTTTAGCAGGGGGCAATCAGCCCCAGCATTTT. Amino acid sequence: CASSLAGGNQPQHF. The chain uses TRBV12-3 or TRBV12-4 and TRBJ1-5; possibly TRBD1 for D (5 bases). The CDR3 totals 14 residues. V was pared by 0 bases and J by 2 bases, with 5 bases between.